These 18 T cell receptor beta chains were sequenced from one sample in a study of T cell repertoires in cytomegalovirus infection. TCRdb re-called the reads through MiXCR, storing one row per CDR3 protein. The sample contains roughly 70,000 distinct CDR3 sequences, roughly 20% of which appear only once. These receptors' antigens are unknown. The source was CD8+ T cells from cultured PBMCs, collected from culture after CMV antigen stimulation. The receptor set was obtained from a human donor in good health (CMV status not recorded). Some clones in this sample may be carry-over from other donors' samples.

Only a few counts were recorded for this clonotype. This rearrangement joins TRBV7-2 to TRBJ2-7, with D possibly matching TRBD1 (6 bases). V was trimmed by 5 bases and J by 7 bases, leaving 18 bases between them. The germline V gene encodes CDR1 SGHTA and CDR2 FQGNSA. The CDR3 is made up of 14 amino acids. The CDR3 sequence: CASSRLSDSVEQYF. The CDR3 DNA reads as TGTGCCAGCAGCCGACTCTCGGACAGTGTTGAGCAGTACTTC.

The chain links TRBV7-2 to TRBJ1-2, with 7 bases identical to TRBD1. The CDR3 runs to 15 residues. J lost 3 bases, V lost 5 bases, and 9 bases had no gene match. The germline V gene encodes CDR1 SGHTA and CDR2 FQGNSA. DNA for the CDR3: TGTGCCAGCAGCCCACCCGACAGGGCGGACTATGGCTACACCTTC. Translating it yields CASSPPDRADYGYTF.

This clonotype showed up just a few times. This rearrangement joins TRBV6-5 to TRBJ1-4; D is undetermined. Germline V gene data show CDR1 as MNHEY and CDR2 as SVGAGI. The CDR3 has 13 amino acids. Trimming shortened V by 0 bases and J by 8 bases, and 7 bases separated the two germline ends. The CDR3 DNA reads as TGTGCCAGCAGTTACTCCAATCTGGAAAAACTGTTTTTT. Translating it yields CASSYSNLEKLFF.

V and J are TRBV6-5 and TRBJ1-2; unclear D gene. Trimming shortened V by 5 bases and J by 4 bases, and 14 bases separated the two germline ends. Germline assignment: CDR1 MNHEY and CDR2 SVGAGI. This CDR3 has 14 residues. CDR3 loop: CASSGQATAYGYTF. The CDR3 DNA is TGTGCCAGCAGTGGTCAGGCGACTGCCTATGGCTACACCTTC.

A few counts support this clonotype. The chain recombines TRBV4-1 with TRBJ1-4; D is uncertain. The germline CDR1 and CDR2 sequences are MGHRA and YSYEKL. The V gene lost 0 bases and the J gene lost 5 bases, with 10 bases spanning the gap. The CDR3 contains 15 residues. In DNA, the CDR3 is TGCGCCAGCAGCCAAGATTTCAGCTCGAATGAAAAACTGTTTTTT. Translation: CASSQDFSSNEKLFF.

This clonotype occurred a few times. The chain carries TRBV7-9 and TRBJ2-1, with 9 bases matching TRBD2. The junction had 6 bases not matched to a gene; V was cut back by 5 bases and J by 4 bases. CDR3 length equals 15 residues. Per the germline V gene, CDR1 is SEHNR and CDR2 is FQNEAQ (reference sequence). The CDR3 reads CASSNRLAVYNEQFF. In DNA form, the CDR3 reads TGTGCCAGCAGCAACCGACTAGCGGTATACAATGAGCAGTTCTTC.

This clonotype was counted a few times. This rearrangement joins TRBV6-2 or TRBV6-3 to TRBJ2-1, with TRBD2 matching 8 bases. This CDR3 is built from 19 residues. In germline, CDR1 is MNHEY, CDR2 SVGEGT. V was pared by 6 bases and J by 0 bases, with 16 bases of the junction left unmatched. The CDR3 nucleotides are TGTGCCAGCAGACCCACAACCAATATAGCGGGGAGCTCCTACAATGAGCAGTTCTTC. Translating gives CASRPTTNIAGSSYNEQFF.

The genes are TRBV27 and TRBJ1-1, with D unclear. The CDR3 contains 13 residues. Looked up from germline, CDR1 is MNHEY and CDR2 is SMNVEV (reference sequence). V lost 2 bases to trimming and J lost 1 base, with 5 bases between them. Here the CDR3 DNA reads TGTGCCAGCAGTTTAATCCGGAACACTGAAGCTTTCTTT. It yields the protein CASSLIRNTEAFF.

This chain joins TRBV4-2 and TRBJ2-1; 10 nucleotides agree with TRBD2. The V segment lost 0 bases and the J segment 8 bases; nucleotides outside the gene matches: 10. Germline values: CDR1 LGHNA, CDR2 YNFKEQ. The CDR3 loop spans 17 amino acids. The CDR3 is CASSQEKAGGPGDEQFF. DNA of the CDR3: TGTGCCAGCAGCCAAGAAAAAGCGGGGGGGCCGGGTGATGAGCAGTTCTTC.

This sequence joins TRBV6-1 and TRBJ1-1; D is unresolved. V was pared by 1 base and J by 3 bases, with 9 bases between. There are 14 residues in the CDR3. Germline values: CDR1 MNHNS, CDR2 SASEGT. The CDR3, as DNA: TGTGCCAGCAGTGAAGATGGAGGATACACTGAAGCTTTCTTT. Residues: CASSEDGGYTEAFF.

This chain links TRBV4-2 with TRBJ2-1, with D hard to call. Germline V gives CDR1 LGHNA, CDR2 YNFKEQ. With 1 base removed from V and 8 bases from J, the gap between germline ends came to 6 bases. The CDR3 is 12 amino acids. CDR3 bases: TGTGCCAGCAGCCAAGCGGGCTATGAGCAGTTCTTC. It specifies CASSQAGYEQFF.

In its sample, this clonotype was seen a few times. The chain links TRBV12-5 to TRBJ2-1, with 8 bases aligning to TRBD2. Germline V gene sequence: CDR1 LGHNT, CDR2 FRNRAP. The CDR3 has 17 residues. Trimming took 2 bases from V and 10 from J; bases not matched to a gene: 16. CDR3 sequence (DNA): TGTGCTAGTGGTTTGCCGACGGGGGGGGCCGGAGCGGTGGAGCAGTTCTTC. The encoded protein is CASGLPTGGAGAVEQFF.

This chain connects TRBV3-1 to TRBJ2-1; 8 bases align to TRBD2. The CDR3 totals 16 residues. Per germline, CDR1 LGHDT and CDR2 YNNKEL (reference sequence). Germline trimming cut 1 base from V and 4 bases from J; bases unmatched to any gene: 6. This CDR3 reads CASSQGRTGGYNEQFF. The CDR3 DNA sequence: TGTGCCAGCAGCCAAGGTCGGACGGGGGGGTACAATGAGCAGTTCTTC.

The rearrangement uses TRBV11-2 and TRBJ2-1; TRBD2 matches at 8 bases. The CDR3 is 15 amino acids. The germline V gene has CDR1 SGHAT and CDR2 FQNNGV. V shed 4 bases, J shed 1 base, and the junction held 3 bases outside the gene matches. The CDR3 DNA reads as TGTGCCAGCAGCTCCAGCGGGGGATCCTACAATGAGCAGTTCTTC. It translates to CASSSSGGSYNEQFF.

This chain joins TRBV4-3 and TRBJ1-2; no firm D call. Germline V CDR1 and CDR2: LGHNA, YSLEER. V lost 1 base and J 2 bases, leaving 8 bases between the germline ends. The CDR3 spans 14 residues. The DNA for the CDR3 is TGCGCCAGCAGCCAAGGGAAAGGGAACTATGGCTACACCTTC. It translates to CASSQGKGNYGYTF.

There are a few counts of this clonotype. The chain links TRBV7-8 to TRBJ2-1; TRBD2 aligns across 9 bases. The CDR3 spans 16 residues. Germline CDR1 is SGHVS and CDR2 is FQNEAQ. The trim removed 6 bases at V and 3 bases at J, leaving 9 bases unmatched. This CDR3 is CASRPATSGLYNEQFF. The DNA of the CDR3 is TGTGCCAGCAGGCCAGCGACTAGCGGACTCTACAATGAGCAGTTCTTC. The full variable domain, its missing parts supplied by reference TRBV7-8 and TRBJ2-1, is GAGVSQSPRYKVAKRGQDVALRCDPISGHVSLFWYQQALGQGPEFLTYFQNEAQLDKSGLPSDRFFAERPEGSVSTLKIQRTQQEDSAVYLCASRPATSGLYNEQFFGPGTRLTVL.

This clonotype turned up a few times. CDR3 nucleotide sequence: TGTGCCAGCAGCTTCATCCCGCCCGGGACGGGGGCCTACGAGCAGTACTTC. It specifies CASSFIPPGTGAYEQYF. The J gene is TRBJ2-7, the V gene TRBV7-2, with D tentatively TRBD2 (6 bases). CDR1 and CDR2 (germline): SGHTA, FQGNSA. This CDR3 has 17 amino acids. The germline V and J ends were trimmed by 3 bases and 2 bases, with 20 bases remaining between them.

This clonotype was seen a few times. The genes are TRBV7-6 and TRBJ2-7; possibly TRBD2 for D (5 bases). The CDR3 totals 18 residues. In germline, CDR1 is SGHVS, CDR2 FNYEAQ. Trimming took 5 bases from V and 3 from J, leaving 26 bases between them. CDR3 loop: CASSPRGLGSGRSYEQYF. Here the CDR3 DNA reads TGTGCCAGCAGCCCCAGAGGTCTTGGAAGCGGACGTAGCTACGAGCAGTACTTC.